Following are 13 T cell receptor beta chains from one sample sequenced in a study of blood T cell repertoires in COVID-19. TCRdb keeps only in-frame clones here, not all; method: immunoSEQ multiplex PCR. The sample yields fewer than 400,000 clones, around nine tenths seen once. The sequencing input was PBMCs or T cells enriched from blood (not recorded which). These receptors were collected from a woman aged 50 to 60 who had recovered from COVID-19.

The chain carries TRBV10-3 and TRBJ2-3; a possible D gene is TRBD1 (6 bases). CDR3 size: 16 residues. CDR1 is ENHRY and CDR2 is SYGVKD in the germline V gene. V dropped 6 bases and J dropped 2 bases, with 18 bases sitting between them. CDR3 nucleotides: TGTGCCATCAGCGATCAGGGGTTAGCAGCCACAGATACGCAGTATTTT. It yields the protein CAISDQGLAATDTQYF.

The V gene is TRBV7-2, the J gene TRBJ2-3, with TRBD1 as a possible D gene (5 bases). Germline V gene lookup returns CDR1 SGHTA and CDR2 FQGNSA. V dropped 5 bases and J dropped 1 base, with 13 bases sitting between them. CDR3 length: 15 amino acids. The CDR3 region is CASSPQDTRTDTQYF. The CDR3 nucleotides read TGTGCCAGCAGCCCACAGGACACGCGCACAGATACGCAGTATTTT. Looking up the rest from reference TRBV7-2 and TRBJ2-3 gives the full variable domain: GAGVSQSPSNKVTEKGKDVELRCDPISGHTALYWYRQSLGQGLEFLIYFQGNSAPDKSGLPSDRFSAERTGGSVSTLTIQRTQQEDSAVYLCASSPQDTRTDTQYFGPGTRLTVL.

The V gene is TRBV4-2, the J gene TRBJ2-3, with D possibly matching TRBD2 (7 bases). V was trimmed by 0 bases and J by 6 bases, leaving 16 bases between them. This CDR3 is built from 16 residues. Germline assignment: CDR1 LGHNA and CDR2 YNFKEQ. The CDR3 DNA follows: TGTGCCAGCAGCCAAGAGAGGCGGGGGCCATGGGATACGCAGTATTTT. Amino acid sequence: CASSQERRGPWDTQYF.

CDR3: CASSYSPLSSTDTQYF. The CDR3 bases are TGTGCCAGCAGTTACTCTCCTCTTAGTAGCACAGATACGCAGTATTTT. The chain employs TRBV6-5 and TRBJ2-3; D not certain. The germline V and J ends were trimmed by 0 bases and 0 bases, with 10 bases remaining between them. From germline, CDR1 is MNHEY and CDR2 SVGAGI. The CDR3 has 16 amino acids.

The chain combines TRBV4-1 with TRBJ2-1, with 7 bases matching TRBD2. The CDR3 is made up of 15 amino acids. The trim removed 1 base at V and 0 bases at J, leaving 0 bases unmatched. The germline V gene has CDR1 MGHRA and CDR2 YSYEKL. CDR3 protein: CASSQGGGSYNEQFF. In DNA form, the CDR3 reads TGCGCCAGCAGCCAAGGCGGGGGCTCCTACAATGAGCAGTTCTTC.

This sequence joins TRBV30 and TRBJ1-1; D unclear. Germline assignment: CDR1 GTSNPN and CDR2 SVGIG (reference sequence). Trimming took 3 bases from V and 7 from J, leaving 9 bases between them. The CDR3 has 11 residues. CDR3 region: CAWRTTSEAFF. The CDR3 DNA reads as TGTGCCTGGAGAACGACTAGTGAAGCTTTCTTT. Looking up the rest from reference TRBV30 and TRBJ1-1 gives the full variable domain: SQTIHQWPATLVQPVGSPLSLECTVEGTSNPNLYWYRQAAGRGLQLLFYSVGIGQISSEVPQNLSASRPQDRQFILSSKKLLLSDSGFYLCAWRTTSEAFFGQGTRLTVV.

The rearrangement links TRBV19 to TRBJ2-1; 8 bases map to TRBD1. Germline V gives CDR1 LNHDA, CDR2 SQIVND (reference sequence). The CDR3 is made up of 13 amino acids. V was clipped by 6 bases and J by 7 bases; unmatched bases: 5. CDR3 residues: CASRPTGGNEQFF. The CDR3, as DNA: TGTGCCAGTAGACCTACAGGGGGGAATGAGCAGTTCTTC.

J is TRBJ1-2 and V is TRBV6-2 or TRBV6-3, with 8 bases that match TRBD1. The CDR3 has 16 amino acids. Germline trimming cut 5 bases from V and 2 bases from J; bases unmatched to any gene: 10. CDR1 and CDR2 from the germline V gene are MNHEY and SVGEGT. The CDR3 reads CASSKNPGQVNYGYTF. The CDR3 coding sequence is TGTGCCAGCAGTAAAAACCCGGGACAGGTAAACTATGGCTACACCTTC.

V is TRBV29-1 and J is TRBJ2-2, with 7 nucleotides matching TRBD1. Looked up from germline, CDR1 is SQVTM and CDR2 is ANQGSEA. The CDR3 spans 12 residues. With V trimmed by 4 bases and J by 7 bases, 3 bases remained unmatched. Here the CDR3 reads CSVGQGFGELFF. Written as DNA, the CDR3 is TGCAGCGTTGGACAGGGTTTCGGGGAGCTGTTTTTT.

The J gene is TRBJ2-1, the V gene TRBV19; 9 nucleotides match TRBD2. V lost 11 bases and J lost 3; bases outside the gene matches: 8. The V gene's germline CDR1 is LNHDA and CDR2 SQIVND (reference sequence). The CDR3 consists of 14 residues. The CDR3 region is CASGGGGVYNEQFF. In DNA form, the CDR3 reads TGTGCCTCAGGTGGCGGGGGGGTCTACAATGAGCAGTTCTTC.

V usage is TRBV12-5 and J usage is TRBJ1-2; the match to TRBD1 covers 12 bases. V lost 5 bases, J lost 7 bases, and 8 bases stayed unmatched. Germline V gene data show CDR1 as LGHNT and CDR2 as FRNRAP. The CDR3 runs to 15 residues. DNA for the CDR3: TGTGCTAGTGGTCTTGGGGGACAGGGGGCGCTTGGCTACACCTTC. As protein: CASGLGGQGALGYTF.

The chain combines TRBV28 with TRBJ2-1, with 12 positions matching TRBD2. CDR3 length: 15 amino acids. V dropped 6 bases and J dropped 10; count of bases not matched to a gene: 10. Germline-derived CDR1 and CDR2 are MDHEN and SYDVKM. For the CDR3, the DNA is TGTGCCAGCAGCTCTCCTAGCGGGGGGGCAGGGGAGCAGTTCTTC. Translation gives CASSSPSGGAGEQFF.

In its sample, this clone was seen a few times. The CDR3: CASTGGNQPQHF. The CDR3 nucleotides read TGTGCCAGCACAGGTGGAAACCAGCCCCAGCATTTT. This chain joins TRBV28 and TRBJ1-5, with D unresolved. Germline CDR1 MDHEN, CDR2 SYDVKM. This CDR3 spans 12 amino acids. V dropped 7 bases and J dropped 7 bases, with 11 bases sitting between them.